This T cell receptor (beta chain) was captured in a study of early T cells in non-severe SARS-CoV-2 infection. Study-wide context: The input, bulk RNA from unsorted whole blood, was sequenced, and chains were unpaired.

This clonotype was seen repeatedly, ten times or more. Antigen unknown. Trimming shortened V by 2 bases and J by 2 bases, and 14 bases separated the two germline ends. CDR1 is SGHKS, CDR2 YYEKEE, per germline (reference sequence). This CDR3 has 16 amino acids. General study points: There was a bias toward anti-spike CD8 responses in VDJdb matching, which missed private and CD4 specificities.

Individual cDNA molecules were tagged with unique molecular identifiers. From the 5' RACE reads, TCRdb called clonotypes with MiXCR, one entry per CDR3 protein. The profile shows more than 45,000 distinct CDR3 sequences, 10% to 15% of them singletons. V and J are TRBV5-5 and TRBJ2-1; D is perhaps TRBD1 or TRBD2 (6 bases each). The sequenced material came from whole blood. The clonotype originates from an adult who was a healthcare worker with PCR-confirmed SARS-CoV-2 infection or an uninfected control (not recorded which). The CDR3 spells CASSFLRGEAYNEQFF. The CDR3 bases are TGTGCCAGCAGCTTTCTGAGGGGGGAGGCCTACAATGAGCAGTTCTTC.